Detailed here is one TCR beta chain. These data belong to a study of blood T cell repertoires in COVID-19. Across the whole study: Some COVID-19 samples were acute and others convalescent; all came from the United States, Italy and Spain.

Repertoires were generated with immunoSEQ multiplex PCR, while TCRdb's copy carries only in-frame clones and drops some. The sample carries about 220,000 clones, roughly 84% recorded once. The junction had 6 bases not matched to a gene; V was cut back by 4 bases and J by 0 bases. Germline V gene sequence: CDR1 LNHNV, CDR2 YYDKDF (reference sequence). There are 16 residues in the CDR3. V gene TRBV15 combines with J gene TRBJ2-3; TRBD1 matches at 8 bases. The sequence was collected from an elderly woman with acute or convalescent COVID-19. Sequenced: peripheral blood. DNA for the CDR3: TGTGCCACCAGCACTCGCCGGGACAGGAGCACAGATACGCAGTATTTT. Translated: CATSTRRDRSTDTQYF.